Below, 2 T cell receptor beta chains from the same sample are listed, as sequenced in a study of T cells in Graves' hyperthyroidism and ophthalmopathy. TCR beta CDR3 regions were amplified from RNA. HTBI primers drove first-round RT-PCR of the TCR CDR3. TCRdb reprocessed the multiplex PCR reads via MiXCR and lists one record per CDR3 protein. This sample has more than 650,000 distinct CDR3 sequences, with approximately 14% found just once. Sequences were obtained from blood. These receptors originate from a young woman with Graves' hyperthyroidism.

The chain employs TRBV20-1 and TRBJ2-7; D may be TRBD2 (6 bases). In germline, CDR1 is DFQATT, CDR2 SNEGSKA (reference sequence). V was trimmed by 0 bases and J by 0 bases, leaving 9 bases between them. The CDR3 covers 14 residues. The chain's CDR3 is CSARDPTSSYEQYF. CDR3 DNA: TGCAGTGCTAGAGACCCGACTAGCTCCTACGAGCAGTACTTC.

This clonotype was counted only a few times. The chain joins TRBV9 to TRBJ2-5, with 13 bases aligning to TRBD2. Germline assignment: CDR1 SGDLS and CDR2 YYNGEE. The CDR3 contains 16 residues. Trimming cost V 4 bases and J 3 bases; bases outside gene matches: 6. This chain's CDR3 is CASSPRLAGGKETQYF. The DNA for the CDR3 is TGTGCCAGCAGCCCTCGACTAGCGGGAGGAAAAGAGACCCAGTACTTC.